This TCR beta chain stems from a study of blood T cell repertoires in COVID-19. On the study more broadly: Nucleic acid was either cDNA or gDNA, and it came from T cells, B-cell-depleted T cells, or PBMCs.

The germline gives CDR1 SGHRS, CDR2 YFSETQ. Trimming shortened V by 4 bases and J by 5 bases, and 18 bases separated the two germline ends. There are 15 residues in the CDR3. Sequencing was performed with immunoSEQ multiplex PCR; in TCRdb, only in-frame clones are kept and a portion is missing. Of about 47,000 clones in the sample, 75% to 90% are singletons; the top ten hold 11% to 15%. This clonotype originated in a human donor with acute or convalescent COVID-19. The donor label of this sample is uncertain. This chain connects TRBV5-1 to TRBJ2-5; D is perhaps TRBD1 (5 bases). The sample taken for sequencing was peripheral blood. The CDR3 nucleotides read TGCGCCAGCAGCCCATCCGGGCCCAACAGGGAGACCCAGTACTTC. Translation: CASSPSGPNRETQYF.